The 9 T cell receptor beta chains presented below share a single source sample, sequenced in a study of human T cells and chemical hapten exposure. The time point is: patch test 2, 6 weeks after DPC sensitization. Treatment in this sample: therapeutic diphenylcyclopropenone sensitization with weekly scalp DPC. MiXCR was run by TCRdb on the RACE reads, yielding one entry per CDR3 protein. Among about 40,000 distinct CDR3 sequences, less than 3.5% were seen once, and the ten largest hold less than 8.5%. The source was whole blood, collected in connection with sensitization to the hapten diphenylcyclopropenone (DPC). These TCRs come from a middle-aged man with alopecia areata. Some clones in this sample may be carry-over from other donors' samples.

This clonotype was recorded a few times. The J gene is TRBJ1-1, the V gene TRBV12-3 or TRBV12-4; D remains ambiguous. Trimming stripped 1 base from V and 1 base from J, with 4 bases between. This CDR3 is built from 13 residues. CDR3 loop: CASSLVRNTEAFF. The CDR3 bases are TGTGCCAGCAGTTTAGTGAGGAACACTGAAGCTTTCTTT.

The table lists this clonotype with many counts. V usage is TRBV30 and J usage is TRBJ1-5; TRBD1 matches 9 bases. The CDR3 spans 15 residues. Trimming removed 8 bases from V and 2 bases from J; junction bases left unmatched: 10. From germline, CDR1 is GTSNPN and CDR2 SVGIG (reference sequence). DNA of the CDR3: TGTGCCACCTCCACAGGGGGCTTGGGCAATCAGCCCCAGCATTTT. This codes for CATSTGGLGNQPQHF.

This clonotype occurred many times. V and J are TRBV28 and TRBJ2-3; 16 bases are shared with TRBD2. Germline V lookup: CDR1 MDHEN, CDR2 SYDVKM. Trimming took 5 bases from V and 6 from J; bases not matched to a gene: 14. The CDR3 length is 19 residues. The CDR3: CASSLLLGTSGRESDTQYF. CDR3 DNA sequence: TGTGCCAGCAGTCTCCTCCTGGGGACTAGCGGGAGGGAAAGTGATACGCAGTATTTT.

On this clonotype: A much larger clone differs from this one at a single base, so this may be a read error. This rearrangement joins TRBV29-1 to TRBJ2-3; D is unresolved. The CDR3 consists of 17 residues. The germline gives CDR1 SQVTM, CDR2 ANQGSEA. The CDR3 coding sequence is TGCAGCGTTGAAGTTACGTTAGGGCAGTTACGCACAGATGCGCAGTATTTT. Translation: CSVEVTLGQLRTDAQYF.

This clonotype was observed at least ten times. This chain connects TRBV12-3 or TRBV12-4 to TRBJ2-3; tentative D call: TRBD1 (6 bases). The CDR3 sequence is 15 residues long. The germline V and J ends were trimmed by 2 bases and 3 bases, with 12 bases remaining between them. The CDR3 protein is CASSLSQGKTDTQYF. As DNA, the CDR3 is TGTGCCAGCAGTTTATCCCAGGGGAAGACAGATACGCAGTATTTT.

This clonotype was detected many times. The chain links TRBV10-3 to TRBJ2-2, with D unresolved. Germline values: CDR1 ENHRY, CDR2 SYGVKD. CDR3 length: 18 amino acids. Trimming removed 2 bases at V and 1 base at J, with 17 bases between. This CDR3 reads CAISEGNGFSENTGELFF. Written as DNA, the CDR3 is TGTGCCATCAGTGAGGGTAATGGTTTTTCGGAGAACACCGGGGAGCTGTTTTTT.

This clonotype was detected ten times or more. This rearrangement joins TRBV4-2 to TRBJ2-7; D is ambiguous. Germline-derived CDR1 and CDR2 are LGHNA and YNFKEQ. The ends were cut back, 3 bases at V and 1 base at J, with 16 bases in the middle. The CDR3 loop spans 16 amino acids. The CDR3 loop reads CASSQTEEVRSYEQYF. As DNA, the CDR3 is TGTGCCAGCAGCCAGACGGAAGAGGTTAGGTCCTACGAGCAGTACTTC.

This clonotype was found many times. The genes are TRBV4-1 and TRBJ1-4; 9 bases align to TRBD1. V lost 5 bases to trimming and J lost 0 bases; unmatched junction nucleotides: 4. Germline V lookup: CDR1 MGHRA, CDR2 YSYEKL. The CDR3 sequence is 16 residues long. Here the CDR3 DNA reads TGCGCCAGCAGCGACAGGGGGGCTGCAACTAATGAAAAACTGTTTTTT. Its translation is CASSDRGAATNEKLFF.

This clonotype has a count of ten or more. The chain has TRBV2 and TRBJ2-3; D unresolved. Trimming removed 5 bases at V and 2 bases at J, with 8 bases between. The V gene's germline CDR1 is SNHLY and CDR2 FYNNEI. CDR3 size: 13 residues. In nucleotides, the CDR3 is TGTGCCAGCAGTCCGCCCTTCACAGATACGCAGTATTTT. Translated: CASSPPFTDTQYF.